This record covers a single T cell receptor (beta chain). This CDR3 spans 13 amino acids. Looked up from germline, CDR1 is MGHDK and CDR2 is SYGVNS. Germline trimming cut 6 bases from V and 2 bases from J; bases unmatched to any gene: 3. This sample is part of a study of blood T cell repertoires in COVID-19. Across roughly 25 US areas, participants ranged in age from 18 to 89 years. Participant-reported clinical history was the basis for cohort assignment. Sequencing was performed with immunoSEQ multiplex PCR; in TCRdb, only in-frame clones are kept and a portion is missing. The data show 300,000 to 450,000 clones, with more than 75% seen just once and 1.2% held by the top ten.

This chain links TRBV25-1 with TRBJ1-1, with 7 bases fitting TRBD1. This TCR came from a woman aged 18-35 years who had recovered from COVID-19. Sequencing was done on a sample of PBMCs or T cells enriched from blood (not recorded which). DNA for the CDR3: TGTGCCAGCAGCGGGACAGCTAACACTGAAGCTTTCTTT. It translates to CASSGTANTEAFF.